Shown below are 5 T cell receptor beta chains from a single sample sequenced in a study of beta chain features in type 1 diabetes (dated by TCRdb to about 2018). The antigens these receptors bind are not known. Receptors were amplified or captured by the immunoSEQ multiplex PCR assay. The entire isolated RNA was reverse transcribed using the High Capacity cDNA Reverse Transcription Kit, and thus expressed TCRB transcripts were sequenced. The clones in this table, taken by TCRdb from immuneACCESS, are in-frame only. Not every clone is retained; where verified, under half of the shortfall comes from an unresolved V gene, and the cause of the rest is unknown. Present in this sample are about 240,000 clones, roughly 13% of which were seen just once. Roughly 0.019% of the sample belongs to the ten largest clones. The study at large found these results: Type 1 diabetes patients showed a moderate but significant shortening of TCRB CDR3 length in all four CD4+ subsets.

The sample comprised naive CD4+ T cells from blood. The sample's cell subset or site label is to be understood as: true naive CD4+ T cells. These receptors all stem from a man aged 30-40 years with type 1 diabetes.

This clone occurred once. The CDR3 region is CASSLQILNQPQHF. CDR3 bases: TGTGCCAGCAGCTTACAGATTCTCAATCAGCCCCAGCATTTT. The chain recombines TRBV7-8 with TRBJ1-5; D unclear. Germline assignment: CDR1 SGHVS and CDR2 FQNEAQ. Trimming left V 2 bases short and J 3 bases short, with 8 bases between. The CDR3 runs 14 residues. The variable domain in full, completed from reference TRBV7-8 and TRBJ1-5, reads GAGVSQSPRYKVAKRGQDVALRCDPISGHVSLFWYQQALGQGPEFLTYFQNEAQLDKSGLPSDRFFAERPEGSVSTLKIQRTQQEDSAVYLCASSLQILNQPQHFGDGTRLSIL.

The rearrangement links TRBV29-1 to TRBJ1-4; D is uncertain. Germline V gene data show CDR1 as SQVTM and CDR2 as ANQGSEA. The CDR3 sequence is 12 residues long. V lost 6 bases to trimming and J lost 8 bases, with 13 bases between them. The CDR3 nucleotides are TGCAGCGTAATGGGCAGTAACGAAAAACTGTTTTTT. Translated, it gives CSVMGSNEKLFF.

The V and J genes are TRBV18 and TRBJ2-1; tentative D call: TRBD2 (6 bases). Germline V gene lookup returns CDR1 KGHSH and CDR2 LQKENI. V was clipped by 0 bases and J by 6 bases, with 9 bases between them. The CDR3 sequence is 14 residues long. CDR3 in DNA: TGTGCCAGCTCACCACCGACTAGTTTCAATGAGCAGTTCTTC. It codes for CASSPPTSFNEQFF.

The gene calls are TRBV27 and TRBJ2-7, with TRBD2 matching 7 bases. V lost 5 bases, J lost 7 bases, and 14 bases stayed unmatched. Germline assignment: CDR1 MNHEY and CDR2 SMNVEV (reference sequence). This CDR3 has 15 residues. CDR3 residues: CASSTLRDYRWEQYF. CDR3 in DNA: TGTGCCAGCAGTACGCTCCGGGACTACCGCTGGGAGCAGTACTTC.

This rearrangement joins TRBV5-6 to TRBJ2-6; D call uncertain. This CDR3 has 15 residues. V was pared by 2 bases and J by 1 base, with 7 bases between. CDR1 and CDR2 (germline): SGHDT, YYEEEE. The CDR3 DNA reads as TGTGCCAGCAGCTTCGGGTTATCTGGGGCCAACGTCCTGACTTTC. It yields the protein CASSFGLSGANVLTF.